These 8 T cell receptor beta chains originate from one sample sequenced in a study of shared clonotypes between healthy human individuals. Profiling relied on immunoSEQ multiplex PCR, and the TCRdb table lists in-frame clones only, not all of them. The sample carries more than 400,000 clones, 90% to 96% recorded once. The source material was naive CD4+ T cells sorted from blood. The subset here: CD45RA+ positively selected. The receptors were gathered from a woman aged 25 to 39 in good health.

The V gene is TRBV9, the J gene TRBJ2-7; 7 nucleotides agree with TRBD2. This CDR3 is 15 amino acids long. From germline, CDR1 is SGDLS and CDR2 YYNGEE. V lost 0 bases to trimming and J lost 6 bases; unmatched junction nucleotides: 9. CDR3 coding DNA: TGTGCCAGCAGCGTAGACGGGAGGCCGCACGGCGAGCAGTACTTC. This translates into CASSVDGRPHGEQYF.

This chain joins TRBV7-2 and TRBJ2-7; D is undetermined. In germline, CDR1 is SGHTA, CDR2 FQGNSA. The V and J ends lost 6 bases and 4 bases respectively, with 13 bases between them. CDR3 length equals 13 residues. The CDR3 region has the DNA TGTGCCAGCAGGGGAACAGCGATGTACGAGCAGTACTTC. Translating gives CASRGTAMYEQYF.

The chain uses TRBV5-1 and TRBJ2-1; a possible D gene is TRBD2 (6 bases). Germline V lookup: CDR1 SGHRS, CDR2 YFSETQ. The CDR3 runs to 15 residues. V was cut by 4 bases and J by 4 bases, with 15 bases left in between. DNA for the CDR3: TGCGCCAGCAGCCAGCAACTAGCTGGATACAATGAGCAGTTCTTC. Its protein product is CASSQQLAGYNEQFF. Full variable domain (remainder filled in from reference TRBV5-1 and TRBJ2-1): KAGVTQTPRYLIKTRGQQVTLSCSPISGHRSVSWYQQTPGQGLQFLFEYFSETQRNKGNFPGRFSGRQFSNSRSEMNVSTLELGDSALYLCASSQQLAGYNEQFFGPGTRLTVL.

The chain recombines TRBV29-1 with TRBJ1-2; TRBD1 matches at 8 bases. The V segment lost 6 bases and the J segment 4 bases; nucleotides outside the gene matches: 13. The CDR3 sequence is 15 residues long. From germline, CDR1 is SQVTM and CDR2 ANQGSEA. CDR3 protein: CSVDEPRGRGYGYTF. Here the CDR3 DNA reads TGCAGCGTCGATGAACCCAGGGGGCGCGGCTATGGCTACACCTTC.

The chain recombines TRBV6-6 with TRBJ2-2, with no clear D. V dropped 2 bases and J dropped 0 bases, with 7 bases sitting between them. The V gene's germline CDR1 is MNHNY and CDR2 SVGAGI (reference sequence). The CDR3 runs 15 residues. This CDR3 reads CASSYDGANTGELFF. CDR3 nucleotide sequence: TGTGCCAGCAGTTACGACGGAGCGAACACCGGGGAGCTGTTTTTT.

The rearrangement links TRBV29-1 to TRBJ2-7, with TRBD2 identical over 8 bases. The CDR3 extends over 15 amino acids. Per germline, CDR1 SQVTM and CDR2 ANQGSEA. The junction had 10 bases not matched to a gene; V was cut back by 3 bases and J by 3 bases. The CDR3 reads CSVEFALAGYYEQYF. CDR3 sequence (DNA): TGCAGCGTTGAGTTCGCCTTAGCGGGATACTACGAGCAGTACTTC.

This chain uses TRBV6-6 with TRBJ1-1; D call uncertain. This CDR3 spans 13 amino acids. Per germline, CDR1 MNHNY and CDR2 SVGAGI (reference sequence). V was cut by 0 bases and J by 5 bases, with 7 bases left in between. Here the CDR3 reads CASSYSLGTEAFF. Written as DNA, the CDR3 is TGTGCCAGCAGTTACTCGCTAGGGACTGAAGCTTTCTTT.

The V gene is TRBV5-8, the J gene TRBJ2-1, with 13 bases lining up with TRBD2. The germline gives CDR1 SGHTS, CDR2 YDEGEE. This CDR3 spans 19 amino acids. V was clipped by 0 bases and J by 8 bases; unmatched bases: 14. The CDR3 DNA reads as TGTGCCAGCAGCTTGGCTCGGTTGAGACTAGCGGGAGGACCCTATGAGCAGTTCTTC. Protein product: CASSLARLRLAGGPYEQFF.